The 16 T cell receptor beta chains below come from one sample, sequenced in a study of blood T cell repertoires in COVID-19 (dated by TCRdb to between 2020 and 2021). The receptor library was made with the immunoSEQ multiplex PCR assay. In TCRdb, the immuneACCESS table is reduced to in-frame sequences with V and J assigned. These tables do not hold every clone; where another copy was compared, an unresolved V gene accounts for under half, and the others remain unexplained. The sample contains approximately 250,000 clones, roughly 86% of them found a single time. The ten most abundant clones make up about 8.7% of the sample. Specimen: peripheral blood. All receptors come from a man aged 40-49 years with active or convalescent COVID-19.

This clone has only one observation. The V gene is TRBV29-1, the J gene TRBJ2-2; 14 bases are a match to TRBD2. The J segment lost 6 bases and the V segment lost 7 bases, leaving 7 bases of the junction unmatched. CDR3 length: 15 amino acids. The germline V gene encodes CDR1 SQVTM and CDR2 ANQGSEA. The CDR3 region has the DNA TGCAGCGCCTTGACTAGCGGGGGGGATGCCGGGGAGCTGTTTTTT. Translating it yields CSALTSGGDAGELFF.

The J gene is TRBJ2-7, the V gene TRBV3-1 (or the pseudogene TRBV3-2); D is uncertain. Germline-derived CDR1 and CDR2 are LGHDT and YNNKEL (reference sequence). The CDR3 sequence is 13 residues long. V was shortened by 5 bases and J by 3 bases, with 11 bases between the two germline ends. CDR3 nucleotide sequence: TGTGCCAGCAGCGCTGGCAGGTTCTACGAGCAGTACTTC. Its protein is CASSAGRFYEQYF.

The chain is built from TRBV5-1 and TRBJ2-5; 9 nucleotides line up with TRBD1. V lost 6 bases and J lost 4; bases outside the gene matches: 10. CDR1 SGHRS and CDR2 YFSETQ come from the germline V gene. This CDR3 is built from 15 residues. CDR3 in DNA: TGCGCCAGCAACCTTGCCGACAGGGGGGGAGAGACCCAGTACTTC. Translation gives CASNLADRGGETQYF.

The V call is TRBV30, the J call TRBJ2-2; TRBD1 matches at 7 bases. Unmatched junction bases numbered 5, after V lost 4 bases and J lost 0 bases. The CDR3 is 15 residues long. Looked up from germline, CDR1 is GTSNPN and CDR2 is SVGIG (reference sequence). The CDR3 spells CAWTTGAANTGELFF. CDR3 in DNA: TGTGCCTGGACCACAGGGGCTGCGAACACCGGGGAGCTGTTTTTT.

The V call is TRBV5-1, the J call TRBJ2-5, with 7 nucleotides matching TRBD1. The CDR3 contains 12 residues. Trimming removed 6 bases from V and 3 bases from J; junction bases left unmatched: 2. Germline CDR1 and CDR2: SGHRS and YFSETQ. The CDR3 region has the DNA TGCGCCAGCAATGGACAGGAAGAGACCCAGTACTTC. Translating it yields CASNGQEETQYF.

The chain carries TRBV24-1 and TRBJ2-3; 9 bases map to TRBD1. The CDR3 is made up of 16 amino acids. Unmatched junction bases numbered 6, after V lost 4 bases and J lost 2 bases. Germline values: CDR1 KGHDR, CDR2 SFDVKD. CDR3 sequence reads: CATSDNRGPDTDTQYF. CDR3 sequence (DNA): TGTGCCACCAGTGACAACAGGGGGCCCGACACAGATACGCAGTATTTT.

Note on this clone: At the DNA level, this CDR3 is encoded by other sequences in the same sample as well. The chain carries TRBV28 and TRBJ1-4; 9 positions match TRBD1. Looked up from germline, CDR1 is MDHEN and CDR2 is SYDVKM. V gave up 5 bases and J gave up 7 bases; unmatched junction bases: 5. The CDR3 loop spans 14 amino acids. CDR3 sequence reads: CASSPGTGTEKLFF. CDR3 sequence (DNA): TGTGCCAGCAGTCCCGGGACAGGGACTGAAAAACTGTTTTTT.

CDR3 coding DNA: TGTGCCAGCAGCCCCAGGGTCACCGCTGAAGCTTTCTTT. It yields the protein CASSPRVTAEAFF. The chain recombines TRBV12-3 or TRBV12-4 with TRBJ1-1; TRBD1 might be the D (5 bases). With 6 bases removed from V and 6 bases from J, the gap between germline ends came to 14 bases. The CDR3 has 13 residues.

V gene TRBV9 combines with J gene TRBJ2-3; 9 nucleotides line up with TRBD2. The CDR3 runs 15 residues. V shed 1 base and J 5 bases; nucleotides not matched to a gene: 5. Germline assignment: CDR1 SGDLS and CDR2 YYNGEE. The CDR3 nucleotides read TGTGCCAGCAGCGTATTTAGCGGGGGCAAAGATACGCAGTATTTT. Its translation is CASSVFSGGKDTQYF.

This clone was picked up one time. The chain has TRBV30 and TRBJ1-5; D gene unclear. V lost 0 bases and J lost 5, with 11 bases in between. CDR3 length equals 14 residues. The germline V gene encodes CDR1 GTSNPN and CDR2 SVGIG (reference sequence). As DNA, the CDR3 is TGTGCCTGGAGTGTAAAGGCAGACTATCAGCCCCAGCATTTT. It is translated as CAWSVKADYQPQHF.

This clone was detected once. The V gene is TRBV9, the J gene TRBJ1-2; D uncertain. The germline V and J ends were trimmed by 0 bases and 5 bases, with 8 bases remaining between them. Germline V gene lookup returns CDR1 SGDLS and CDR2 YYNGEE. The CDR3 is 13 residues long. The CDR3 loop is CASSVATDYGYTF. The DNA of the CDR3 is TGTGCCAGCAGCGTAGCTACAGATTATGGCTACACCTTC.

V gene TRBV6-5 combines with J gene TRBJ1-5; D unclear. V dropped 5 bases and J dropped 2 bases, with 10 bases sitting between them. This CDR3 is built from 14 residues. CDR1 MNHEY and CDR2 SVGAGI come from the germline V gene. The CDR3 region is CASSLGGGNQPQHF. In DNA form, the CDR3 reads TGTGCCAGCAGTCTCGGAGGAGGCAATCAGCCCCAGCATTTT.

The chain joins TRBV12-3 or TRBV12-4 to TRBJ1-2, with 7 bases aligning to TRBD1. V lost 6 bases and J lost 12; bases outside the gene matches: 7. This CDR3 spans 11 amino acids. In DNA, the CDR3 is TGTGCCAGCAGGACGACAGGGTCCGACACCTTC. This codes for CASRTTGSDTF.

The chain links TRBV14 to TRBJ2-1; possibly TRBD2 for D (6 bases). The V and J ends lost 0 bases and 2 bases respectively, with 11 bases between them. Germline-derived CDR1 and CDR2 are SGHDN and FVKESK. This CDR3 contains 16 residues. CDR3: CASSQETSRTYNEQFF. In DNA, the CDR3 is TGTGCCAGCAGCCAAGAAACTAGCCGTACCTACAATGAGCAGTTCTTC.

The V call is TRBV19, the J call TRBJ1-1; TRBD1 aligns across 10 bases. Losses at the gene ends were 4 bases for V and 4 bases for J; bases not matched to a gene: 6. This CDR3 has 15 residues. From germline, CDR1 is LNHDA and CDR2 SQIVND (reference sequence). The CDR3 DNA is TGTGCCAGTAGTAGGCCGGGACAGGGGATCACTGAAGCTTTCTTT. As protein: CASSRPGQGITEAFF.

V gene TRBV29-1 combines with J gene TRBJ2-1; 8 bases agree with TRBD2. Germline V gene sequence: CDR1 SQVTM, CDR2 ANQGSEA. V lost 7 bases and J lost 6; bases outside the gene matches: 5. The CDR3 length is 12 residues. CDR3 sequence: CSALAGPNEQFF. The DNA for the CDR3 is TGCAGCGCCTTAGCGGGACCCAATGAGCAGTTCTTC.